One TCR beta chain is described in this entry. The germline gene is not matched at one end of the junction; a read error may be the cause. Germline lookup yields CDR1 LGHNA and CDR2 YNFKEQ. The CDR3 runs to 15 residues. Sequencing was performed with immunoSEQ multiplex PCR; in TCRdb, only in-frame clones are kept and a portion is missing. This table has fewer than 200,000 clones, approximately 87% appearing once. The data stem from a study of blood T cell repertoires in COVID-19. The wider study: COVID-19 samples from acute and convalescent phases originated in the United States, Italy and Spain. The cDNA or gDNA used as material had been derived from T cells, B-cell-depleted T cells, or PBMCs.

Patients from Seattle were sampled longitudinally, starting during active infection. The rearrangement joins TRBV4-2 to TRBJ1-5; D possibly corresponds to TRBD1 (6 bases). The TCR originated in a woman aged 70-85 years with COVID-19, enrolled during active disease. The specimen sequenced was peripheral blood. As DNA, the CDR3 is TGTGCCAGCAGCCAGAGAGGGGGGGGCAAGCAGCCCCAGCATTTT. Translation gives CASSQRGGGKQPQHF.